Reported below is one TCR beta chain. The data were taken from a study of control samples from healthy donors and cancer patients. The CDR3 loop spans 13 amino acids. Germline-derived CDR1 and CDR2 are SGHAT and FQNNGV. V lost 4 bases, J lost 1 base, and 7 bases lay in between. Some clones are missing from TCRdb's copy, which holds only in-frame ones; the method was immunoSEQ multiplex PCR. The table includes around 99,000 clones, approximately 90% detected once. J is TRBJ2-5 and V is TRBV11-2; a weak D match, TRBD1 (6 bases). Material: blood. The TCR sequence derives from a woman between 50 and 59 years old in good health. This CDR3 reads CASSSRGQETQYF. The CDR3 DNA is TGTGCCAGCAGCTCCAGGGGCCAAGAGACCCAGTACTTC. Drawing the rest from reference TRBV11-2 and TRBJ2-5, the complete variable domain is EAGVAQSPRYKIIEKRQSVAFWCNPISGHATLYWYQQILGQGPKLLIQFQNNGVVDDSQLPKDRFSAERLKGVDSTLKIQPAKLEDSAVYLCASSSRGQETQYFGPGTRLLVL.